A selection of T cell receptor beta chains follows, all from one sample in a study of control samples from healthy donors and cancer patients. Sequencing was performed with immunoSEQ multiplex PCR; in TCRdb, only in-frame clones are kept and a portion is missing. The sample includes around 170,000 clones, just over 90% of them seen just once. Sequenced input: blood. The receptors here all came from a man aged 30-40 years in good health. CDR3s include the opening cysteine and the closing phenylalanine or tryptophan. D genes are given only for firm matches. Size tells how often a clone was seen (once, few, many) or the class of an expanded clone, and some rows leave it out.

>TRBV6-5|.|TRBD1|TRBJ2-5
TGTGCCAGCAGTCGAAGACAGGGCACTCAAGAGACCCAGTACTTC
CASSRRQGTQETQYF
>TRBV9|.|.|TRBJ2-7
TGTGCCAGCAGCGTATCGGCGGGTTTGGAGTACGAGCAGTACTTC
CASSVSAGLEYEQYF
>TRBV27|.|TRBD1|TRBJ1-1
TGTGCCAGCAGTTCCCGACAGGGGTTCGCTGAAGCTTTCTTT
CASSSRQGFAEAFF
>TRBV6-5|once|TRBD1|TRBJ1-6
TGTGCCAGCAGTACTTGGACAGGGGGCCTGTCACCCCTCCACTTT
CASSTWTGGLSPLHF
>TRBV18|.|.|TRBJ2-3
TGTGCCAGCTCACCAGGGGCAGGCAGCACAGATACGCAGTATTTT
CASSPGAGSTDTQYF
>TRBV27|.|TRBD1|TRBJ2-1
TGTGCCAGCAGTTACAGGGGATCGTCCTACAATGAGCAGTTCTTC
CASSYRGSSYNEQFF
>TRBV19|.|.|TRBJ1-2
TGTGCCAGTAGTATCCCTAAGGGCTATGGCTACACCTTC
CASSIPKGYGYTF
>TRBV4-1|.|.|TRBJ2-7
TGCGCCAGCAGCCCACAAGGACTGAGCTACGAGCAGTACTTC
CASSPQGLSYEQYF
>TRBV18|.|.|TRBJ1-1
TGTGCCAGCTCCCCGGTACGGTCGATGAACACTGAAGCTTTCTTT
CASSPVRSMNTEAFF
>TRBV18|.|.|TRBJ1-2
TGTGCCAGCTCTCCCGGACAGCTTGGAGGGTATGGCTACACCTTC
CASSPGQLGGYGYTF
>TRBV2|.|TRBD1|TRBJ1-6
TGTGCCAGCGGGACAGATAATTCACCCCTCCACTTT
CASGTDNSPLHF
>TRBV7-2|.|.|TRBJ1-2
TGTGCCAGCAGCTTAGGCCCGGGGAGCTACACCTTC
CASSLGPGSYTF
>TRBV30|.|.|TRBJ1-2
TGTGCCTGGATGAAGACATCTCTAAGCTATGGCTACACCTTC
CAWMKTSLSYGYTF
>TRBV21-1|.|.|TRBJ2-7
TGTGCCAGCAGCGAGACAGGGGGCGCATCCTACGAGCAGTACTTC
CASSETGGASYEQYF
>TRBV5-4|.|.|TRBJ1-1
TGTGCCAGCAGCCTAGGACAAACTACCATGAACACTGAAGCTTTCTTT
CASSLGQTTMNTEAFF
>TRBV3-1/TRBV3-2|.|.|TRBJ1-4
TGTGCCAGCAGCCAAATGGGAAATGAAAAACTGTTTTTT
CASSQMGNEKLFF
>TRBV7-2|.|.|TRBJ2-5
TGTGCCAGCAGCTTAGATGGTAGCCCCCGGGAGACCCAGTACTTC
CASSLDGSPRETQYF
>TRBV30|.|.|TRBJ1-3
TGTGCCTGGGGTTTAGGGAGCTCTGGAAACACCATATATTTT
CAWGLGSSGNTIYF
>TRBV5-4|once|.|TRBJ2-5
TGTGCCAGCAGCTTTAAGACAGGGGACTACGAGACCCAGTACTTC
CASSFKTGDYETQYF
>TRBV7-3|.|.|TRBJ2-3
TGTGCCAGCTCCCGGGGCTTGAGGGAGACGCAGTATTTT
CASSRGLRETQYF
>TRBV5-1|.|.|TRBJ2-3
TGCGCCAGCAGCTTCGGGGGGCACACAGATACGCAGTATTTT
CASSFGGHTDTQYF
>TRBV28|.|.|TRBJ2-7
TGTGCCAGCAGTGTACAGACGGGGGAGCAGTACTTC
CASSVQTGEQYF
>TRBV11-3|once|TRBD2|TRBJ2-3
TGTGCCAGCAGCCCAGGGACTAGCGGGGTTACAGATACGCAGTATTTT
CASSPGTSGVTDTQYF
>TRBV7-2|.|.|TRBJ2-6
TGTGCCAGCAGCCCCGCCGGTGGGACCAACGTCCTGACTTTC
CASSPAGGTNVLTF
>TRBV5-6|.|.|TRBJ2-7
TGTGCCAGCAGCTTCGGTAGCGATGACGAGCAGTACTTC
CASSFGSDDEQYF
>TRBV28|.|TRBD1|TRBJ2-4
TGTGCCAGCAGTCTCCGGGACAGGGACGTGAACATTCAGTACTTC
CASSLRDRDVNIQYF
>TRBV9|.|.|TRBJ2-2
TGTGCCAGCAGCCCCGGAAGCGGGACAACCCGTAGGGAGCTGTTTTTT
CASSPGSGTTRRELFF
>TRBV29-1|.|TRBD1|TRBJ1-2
TGCAGCGTTGAACACCCGACAGGGCGGGATGGCTACACCTTC
CSVEHPTGRDGYTF